Detailed here is one T cell receptor (beta chain). This record comes from a study of OX40 agonist ivuxolimab in advanced cancers. Whole-study context: Patients were dosed intravenously with ivuxolimab at 0.01 to 10 mg/kg every 2 weeks. Previous treatment with anti-PD-1, anti-PD-L1 or anti-CTLA-4 therapy was allowed; 40% had received some.

Libraries were prepared by immunoSEQ multiplex PCR; TCRdb keeps only in-frame clonotypes and omits some of them. The sample lists tens of thousands of clones; almost 95% were seen once. The germline V gene encodes CDR1 SGHTA and CDR2 FQGNSA. The CDR3 has 17 amino acids. V was clipped by 1 base and J by 0 bases, with 12 bases between them. The gene calls are TRBV7-2 and TRBJ2-2, with no clear D. Sequenced material: CD4+ or CD8+ T cells sorted from blood, taken in a trial of the OX40 agonist ivuxolimab. This clonotype was obtained from an adult with an advanced solid tumor such as melanoma, head and neck, liver or kidney cancer. The CDR3 sequence: CASSLDYRNANTGELFF. For the CDR3, the DNA is TGTGCCAGCAGCTTAGACTACCGTAACGCGAACACCGGGGAGCTGTTTTTT.